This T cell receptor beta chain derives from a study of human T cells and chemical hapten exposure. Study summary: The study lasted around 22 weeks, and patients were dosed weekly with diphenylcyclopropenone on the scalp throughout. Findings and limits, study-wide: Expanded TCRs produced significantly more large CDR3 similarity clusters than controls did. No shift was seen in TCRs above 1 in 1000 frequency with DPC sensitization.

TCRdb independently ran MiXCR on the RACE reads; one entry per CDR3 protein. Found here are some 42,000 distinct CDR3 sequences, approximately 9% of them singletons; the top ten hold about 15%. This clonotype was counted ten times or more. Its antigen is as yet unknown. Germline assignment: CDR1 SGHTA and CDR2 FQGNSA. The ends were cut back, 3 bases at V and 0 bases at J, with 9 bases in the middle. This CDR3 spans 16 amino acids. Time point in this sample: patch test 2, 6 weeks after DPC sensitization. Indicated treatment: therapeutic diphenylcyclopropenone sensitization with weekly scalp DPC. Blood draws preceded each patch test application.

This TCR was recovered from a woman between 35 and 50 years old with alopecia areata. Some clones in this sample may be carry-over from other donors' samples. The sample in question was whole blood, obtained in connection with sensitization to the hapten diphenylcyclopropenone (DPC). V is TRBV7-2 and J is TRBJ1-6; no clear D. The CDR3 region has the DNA TGTGCCAGCAGCTTTTCATCGACCTCCTATAATTCACCCCTCCACTTT. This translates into CASSFSSTSYNSPLHF.